The 3 T cell receptor beta chains listed next were all sequenced from one sample in a study of OX40 agonist ivuxolimab in advanced cancers. The table came from immunoSEQ multiplex PCR; TCRdb's copy has only in-frame clones and leaves some out. The sample contains under 85,000 clones, about 73% of which appear only once. The input for sequencing was CD4+ or CD8+ T cells sorted from blood, taken in a trial of the OX40 agonist ivuxolimab. Every receptor here comes from an adult with an advanced solid tumor such as melanoma, head and neck, liver or kidney cancer.

The genes are TRBV6-6 and TRBJ1-2; the match to TRBD1 covers 9 bases. The CDR3 sequence is 16 residues long. CDR1 is MNHNY, CDR2 SVGAGI, per germline (reference sequence). V lost 6 bases to trimming and J lost 6 bases; unmatched junction nucleotides: 14. DNA of the CDR3: TGTGCCAGCAGCCTCGGGACAGGGACATCTAGGGATGGCTACACCTTC. Translated: CASSLGTGTSRDGYTF.

The genes are TRBV6-1 and TRBJ2-5; unclear D gene. V dropped 7 bases and J dropped 4 bases, with 7 bases sitting between them. This CDR3 region has 11 residues. Germline V CDR1 and CDR2: MNHNS, SASEGT. CDR3 in amino acids: CASTLRETQYF. CDR3 coding DNA: TGTGCCAGCACCCTTCGAGAGACCCAGTACTTC.

The rearrangement joins TRBV4-1 to TRBJ2-2, with D unclear. Germline V lookup: CDR1 MGHRA, CDR2 YSYEKL. The ends were cut back, 2 bases at V and 7 bases at J, with 5 bases in the middle. The CDR3 length is 12 residues. CDR3 DNA: TGCGCCAGCAGCCAATACGACGGGGAGCTGTTTTTT. It specifies CASSQYDGELFF.